The present T cell receptor beta chain was sequenced within a study of beta chain features in type 1 diabetes. Study in general: Examined across all samples were about 110 million sorted cells.

This CDR3 has 14 residues. Trimming took 0 bases from V and 5 from J, leaving 10 bases between them. The germline gives CDR1 MNHEY, CDR2 SMNVEV (reference sequence). Every isolated RNA sample was fully reverse transcribed, so sequencing captured expressed TCRB transcripts. Generated by immunoSEQ multiplex PCR, the TCRdb table keeps only in-frame clones and is missing some. The sample holds some 640,000 clones, 11% to 15% seen once. Points on this clone: The antigen remains undetermined.

CD45RO/CCR7/CD25/CD127/CD95/CD27 staining was used to isolate CD4+ naive, central memory, regulatory and stem cell-like memory cells by sorting. The study's findings and limits: Type 1 diabetes patients had TCRB CDR3s that were shorter (moderately but significantly so) in all four CD4+ subsets.

This TCR came from a man younger than 35 with type 1 diabetes. The sample taken for sequencing was naive CD4+ T cells from blood. V is TRBV27 and J is TRBJ2-5; no firm D call. CDR3 DNA: TGTGCCAGCAGTTTATCGAAGGTTTGGGAGACCCAGTACTTC. Its translation is CASSLSKVWETQYF.